The 3 T cell receptor beta chains in this list originate from one sample, sequenced in a study of blood T cells in healthy people across ages. Through a sample-barcoded 5' primer and a J-beta primer mix, a second PCR was run for roughly 7 to 11 cycles. Using its own MiXCR run on the 5' RACE reads, TCRdb lists one record per CDR3 protein. This table has roughly 800,000 distinct CDR3 sequences, about three fifths appearing once. The source material was blood. These receptors all come from a man aged 30 to 45 in good health.

This clonotype was picked up a small number of times. The V gene is TRBV20-1, the J gene TRBJ2-3; D gene unclear. Trimming cost V 2 bases and J 2 bases, with 14 bases left between them. Germline CDR1 is DFQATT and CDR2 is SNEGSKA (reference sequence). The CDR3 spans 15 residues. The CDR3 loop reads CSARTVPRSTDTQYF. CDR3 nucleotides: TGCAGTGCTAGAACAGTACCAAGATCCACAGATACGCAGTATTTT.

In nucleotides, the CDR3 is TGTGCCAGCAGCCTCTCGTGGGACGTCTACGAGCAGTACTTC. Translation: CASSLSWDVYEQYF. The rearrangement uses TRBV7-9 and TRBJ2-4; D may correspond to TRBD1 or TRBD2 (5 bases each). The J call may be mistaken, given a closer DNA end match to TRBJ2-7. Germline CDR1 and CDR2: SEHNR and FQNEAQ (reference sequence). The CDR3 runs to 14 residues.

Points on this clonotype: The junction does not match germline at one end; this may be a read error. This rearrangement joins TRBV12-3 or TRBV12-4 to TRBJ2-3; TRBD1 matches at 7 bases. CDR3 length: 15 amino acids. CDR3 bases: TGTGCCAGCAGTTTTGGAACAGTGGGGACAGATACGGAGTATTTC. Amino acids: CASSFGTVGTDTEYF.